The 15 T cell receptor beta chains below were found in one sample sequenced in a study of CD4 T cells in relation to SARS-CoV-2 and coronaviruses. Profiling relied on immunoSEQ multiplex PCR, and the TCRdb table lists in-frame clones only, not all of them. The profile shows some 64,000 clones, less than 95% of them singletons. CD4+ T cells from unexposed donors were obtained before the COVID-19 pandemic (2011-2018). Material for sequencing was naive CD4+ T cells from PBMCs. Specified subset: naive CD4+ T cells isolated by negative enrichment. These receptors were taken from a human donor in good health.

The chain couples TRBV2 to TRBJ1-3; D remains unclear. The CDR3 covers 12 residues. Trimming took off 4 bases at V and 1 base at J, with 2 bases between the two ends. In germline, CDR1 is SNHLY, CDR2 FYNNEI. The CDR3 nucleotides are TGTGCCAGCAGTGGGTCTGGAAACACCATATATTTT. It specifies CASSGSGNTIYF.

This rearrangement joins TRBV29-1 to TRBJ1-5, with 9 nucleotides matching TRBD1. CDR1 is SQVTM and CDR2 is ANQGSEA in the germline V gene. The CDR3 runs to 14 residues. Trimming cost V 4 bases and J 2 bases; bases outside gene matches: 3. The CDR3 DNA is TGCAGCGTTGGGACAGGGGACGGCAATCAGCCCCAGCATTTT. Translation gives CSVGTGDGNQPQHF.

This clone was counted once. This chain links TRBV10-1 with TRBJ2-3; 10 bases match TRBD2. CDR1 is WNHNN, CDR2 SYGVQD, per germline (reference sequence). V dropped 4 bases and J dropped 5; count of bases not matched to a gene: 6. CDR3 length: 15 amino acids. In nucleotides, the CDR3 is TGCGCCAGCAGTGTGTCTAGCGGGAGAGTAGATACGCAGTATTTT. Translating it yields CASSVSSGRVDTQYF.

This chain links TRBV24-1 with TRBJ2-5; no definite D call. The V and J ends lost 5 bases and 5 bases respectively, with 5 bases between them. The CDR3 sequence is 11 residues long. CDR1 and CDR2 (germline): KGHDR, SFDVKD. The CDR3 loop reads CATSVGETQYF. CDR3 in DNA: TGTGCCACCAGTGTGGGGGAGACCCAGTACTTC.

This chain links TRBV7-3 with TRBJ1-1, with TRBD1 as a possible D gene (5 bases). This CDR3 is 14 amino acids long. Germline-derived CDR1 and CDR2 are SGHTA and FQGTGA. V gave up 4 bases and J gave up 0 bases, with 9 bases separating them. For the CDR3, the DNA is TGTGCCAGCAGCTCCCAGGGATTGAACACTGAAGCTTTCTTT. Protein product: CASSSQGLNTEAFF.

The V and J genes are TRBV28 and TRBJ2-2; D is possibly TRBD1 (6 bases). Trimming took 5 bases from V and 5 from J, leaving 21 bases between them. The CDR3 contains 17 residues. Germline assignment: CDR1 MDHEN and CDR2 SYDVKM. This CDR3 reads CASSRTSGRGNTGELFF. CDR3 in DNA: TGTGCCAGCAGTCGAACCAGTGGTAGGGGGAATACCGGGGAGCTGTTTTTT.

The rearrangement joins TRBV24-1 to TRBJ1-2; no clear D. This CDR3 is 13 amino acids long. Between the trimmed V and J ends, which lost 5 bases and 8 bases, there was a span of 14 bases. Germline lookup yields CDR1 KGHDR and CDR2 SFDVKD. CDR3 nucleotide sequence: TGTGCCACCAGTGCTTCGGACCTAGCAGGCTACACCTTC. This gives the protein CATSASDLAGYTF.

The chain combines TRBV28 with TRBJ1-2, with D possibly TRBD1 on 6 matching bases. From germline, CDR1 is MDHEN and CDR2 SYDVKM. Trimming stripped 5 bases from V and 5 bases from J, with 18 bases between. This CDR3 has 15 residues. CDR3 sequence: CASSPMSGQGYGYTF. CDR3 nucleotide sequence: TGTGCCAGCAGTCCGATGTCGGGTCAGGGGTATGGCTACACCTTC.

The chain joins TRBV6-2 or TRBV6-3 to TRBJ2-1; D might be TRBD2 (6 bases). Germline V CDR1 and CDR2: MNHEY, SVGEGT. CDR3 length: 15 residues. Deletions cut 2 bases from V and 3 bases from J, with 11 bases between. As DNA, the CDR3 is TGTGCCAGCAGTTACGTTAGCGGACACTACAATGAGCAGTTCTTC. It encodes CASSYVSGHYNEQFF.

In its sample, this clone was seen once. The chain uses TRBV24-1 and TRBJ1-1; D call uncertain. The CDR3 is made up of 14 amino acids. In germline, CDR1 is KGHDR, CDR2 SFDVKD. V shed 2 bases and J shed 2 bases, with 8 bases lying between them. The CDR3 here is CATSDSTLNTEAFF. DNA of the CDR3: TGTGCCACCAGTGATTCCACGCTCAACACTGAAGCTTTCTTT.

This chain connects TRBV3-1 (or the pseudogene TRBV3-2) to TRBJ2-2, with D perhaps matching TRBD1 (6 bases). Germline V lookup: CDR1 LGHDT, CDR2 YNNKEL (reference sequence). This CDR3 region has 16 residues. V dropped 4 bases and J dropped 6 bases, with 18 bases sitting between them. Written as DNA, the CDR3 is TGTGCCAGCAGCCTCAGCAGGGGCACCCTGGCCGGGGAGCTGTTTTTT. This encodes CASSLSRGTLAGELFF.

The rearrangement uses TRBV6-1 and TRBJ2-1; TRBD2 agrees at 13 bases. The CDR3 spans 15 residues. Per germline, CDR1 MNHNS and CDR2 SASEGT. V lost 2 bases, J lost 10 bases, and 5 bases stayed unmatched. Written as DNA, the CDR3 is TGTGCCAGCAGTGAAAGTACTAGCGGGGGGGTGGAGCAGTTCTTC. Its protein product is CASSESTSGGVEQFF.

The chain joins TRBV3-1 (or the pseudogene TRBV3-2) to TRBJ1-3; D is uncertain. Germline values: CDR1 LGHDT, CDR2 YNNKEL (reference sequence). CDR3 length: 13 residues. Trimming removed 4 bases at V and 4 bases at J, with 8 bases between. CDR3 amino acids: CASSPFGGNTIYF. The CDR3 region has the DNA TGTGCCAGCAGCCCATTCGGGGGAAACACCATATATTTT.

This clone was recorded once. The V call is TRBV18, the J call TRBJ2-6; 7 bases are shared with TRBD1. CDR1 and CDR2 from the germline V gene are KGHSH and LQKENI. The CDR3 is 16 amino acids. With 1 base clipped from V and 3 bases from J, the junction kept 3 bases outside the gene matches. CDR3 DNA sequence: TGTGCCAGCTCACCACAGGGGGCAGGTGGGGCCAACGTCCTGACTTTC. It codes for CASSPQGAGGANVLTF.

The rearrangement uses TRBV5-4 and TRBJ2-3; D assignment may be TRBD1 or TRBD2 (5 bases each). This CDR3 spans 16 amino acids. Germline CDR1 reads SGHNT; CDR2 reads YYREEE (reference sequence). V lost 4 bases to trimming and J lost 6 bases, with 21 bases between them. CDR3 loop: CASSLGGSVRPDTQYF. The DNA of the CDR3 is TGTGCCAGCAGCCTTGGGGGTAGCGTTCGCCCGGATACGCAGTATTTT.